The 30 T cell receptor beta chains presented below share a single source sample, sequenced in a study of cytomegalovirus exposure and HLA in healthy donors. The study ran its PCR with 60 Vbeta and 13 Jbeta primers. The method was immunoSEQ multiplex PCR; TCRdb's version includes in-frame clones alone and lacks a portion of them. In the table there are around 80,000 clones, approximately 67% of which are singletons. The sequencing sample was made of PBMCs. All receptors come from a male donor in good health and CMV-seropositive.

The CDR3 sequence is CAWRRTGPNPNIPSYEQYF. The DNA for the CDR3 is TGTGCCTGGAGGAGGACAGGGCCTAACCCAAATATCCCCTCCTACGAGCAGTACTTC. The chain is built from TRBV30 and TRBJ2-5; 8 positions match TRBD1. TRBJ2-7 explains the end of the DNA better; the J call may be wrong. The V gene's germline CDR1 is GTSNPN and CDR2 SVGIG (reference sequence). This CDR3 comprises 19 residues.

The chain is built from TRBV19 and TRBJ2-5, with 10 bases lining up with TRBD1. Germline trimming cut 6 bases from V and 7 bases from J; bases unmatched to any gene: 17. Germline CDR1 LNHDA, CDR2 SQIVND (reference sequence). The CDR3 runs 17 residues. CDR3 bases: TGTGCCAGTAGCACGATTGGGGGGGGGACAGGGGAGGGGACCCAGTACTTC. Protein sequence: CASSTIGGGTGEGTQYF.

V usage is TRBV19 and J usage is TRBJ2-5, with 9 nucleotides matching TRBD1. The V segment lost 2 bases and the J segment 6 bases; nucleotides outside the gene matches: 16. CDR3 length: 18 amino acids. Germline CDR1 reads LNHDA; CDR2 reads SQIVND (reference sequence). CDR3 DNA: TGTGCCAGTAGTATAAGGGGGACAGGGTTCGGACCAGGGAAGACCCAGTACTTC. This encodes CASSIRGTGFGPGKTQYF.

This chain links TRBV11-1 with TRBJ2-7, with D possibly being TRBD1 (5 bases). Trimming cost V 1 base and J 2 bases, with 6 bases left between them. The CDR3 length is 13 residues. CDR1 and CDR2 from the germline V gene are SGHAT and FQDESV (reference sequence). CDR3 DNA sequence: TGTGCCAGCAGCTTAGGACAGACCTACGAGCAGTACTTC. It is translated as CASSLGQTYEQYF.

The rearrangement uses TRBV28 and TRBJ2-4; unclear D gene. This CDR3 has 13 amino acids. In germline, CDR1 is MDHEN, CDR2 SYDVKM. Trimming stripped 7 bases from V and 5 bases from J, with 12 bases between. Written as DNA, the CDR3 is TGTGCCAGCACAACAAGGAGCCAAAACATTCAGTACTTC. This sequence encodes CASTTRSQNIQYF.

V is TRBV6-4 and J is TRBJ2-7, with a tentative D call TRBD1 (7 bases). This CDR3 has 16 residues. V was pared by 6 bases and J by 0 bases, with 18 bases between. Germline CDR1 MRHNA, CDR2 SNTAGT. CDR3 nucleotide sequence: TGTGCCAGCAGCGAGGAGGGGGCCCTTGTCTCCTACGAGCAGTACTTC. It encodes CASSEEGALVSYEQYF.

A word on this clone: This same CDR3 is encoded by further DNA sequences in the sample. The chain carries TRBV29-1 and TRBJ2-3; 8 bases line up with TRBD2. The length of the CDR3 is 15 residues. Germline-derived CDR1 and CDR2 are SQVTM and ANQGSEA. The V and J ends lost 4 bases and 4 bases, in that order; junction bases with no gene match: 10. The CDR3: CSVVGSGMYSDTQYF. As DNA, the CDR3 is TGCAGCGTTGTTGGTAGCGGGATGTATTCAGATACGCAGTATTTT.

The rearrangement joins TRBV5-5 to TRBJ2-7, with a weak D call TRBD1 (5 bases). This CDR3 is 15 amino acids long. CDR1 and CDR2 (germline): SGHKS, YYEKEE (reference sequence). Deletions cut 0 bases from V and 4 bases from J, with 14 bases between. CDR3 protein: CASSLGSQGLYEQYF. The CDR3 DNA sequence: TGTGCCAGCAGCTTGGGGTCCCAGGGATTGTACGAGCAGTACTTC.

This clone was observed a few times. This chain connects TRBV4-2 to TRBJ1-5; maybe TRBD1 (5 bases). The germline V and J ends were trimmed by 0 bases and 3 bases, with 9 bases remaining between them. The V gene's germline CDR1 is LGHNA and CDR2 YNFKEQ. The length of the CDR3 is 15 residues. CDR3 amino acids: CASSQDQGPNQPQHF. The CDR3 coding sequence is TGTGCCAGCAGCCAAGACCAGGGCCCCAATCAGCCCCAGCATTTT.

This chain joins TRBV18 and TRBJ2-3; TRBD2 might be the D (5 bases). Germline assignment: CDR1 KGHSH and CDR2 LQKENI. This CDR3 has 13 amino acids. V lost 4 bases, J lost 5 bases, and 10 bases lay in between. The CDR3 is CASSLKAGDTQYF. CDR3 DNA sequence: TGTGCCAGCTCACTTAAGGCGGGAGATACGCAGTATTTT.

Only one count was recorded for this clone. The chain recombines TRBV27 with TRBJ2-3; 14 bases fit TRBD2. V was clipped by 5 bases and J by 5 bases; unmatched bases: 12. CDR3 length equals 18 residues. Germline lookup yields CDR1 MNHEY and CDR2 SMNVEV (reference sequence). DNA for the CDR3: TGTGCCAGCAGTCCCTTCTCCGGGACTAGCGGGAGTGTAGATACGCAGTATTTT. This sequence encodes CASSPFSGTSGSVDTQYF.

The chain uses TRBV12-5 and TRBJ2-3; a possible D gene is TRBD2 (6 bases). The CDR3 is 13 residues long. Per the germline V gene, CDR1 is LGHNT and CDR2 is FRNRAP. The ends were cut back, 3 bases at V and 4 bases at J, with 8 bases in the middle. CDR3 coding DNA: TGTGCTAGTGGTTTAGGAGGGGCAGATACGCAGTATTTT. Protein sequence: CASGLGGADTQYF.

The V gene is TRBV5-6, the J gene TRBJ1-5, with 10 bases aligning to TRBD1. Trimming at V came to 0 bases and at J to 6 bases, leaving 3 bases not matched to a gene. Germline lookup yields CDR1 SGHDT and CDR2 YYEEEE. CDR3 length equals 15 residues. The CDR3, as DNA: TGTGCCAGCAGCTTGGTGGGACAGGGGATTCAGCCCCAGCATTTT. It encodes CASSLVGQGIQPQHF. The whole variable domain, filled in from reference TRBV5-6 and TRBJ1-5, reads DAGVTQSPTHLIKTRGQQVTLRCSPKSGHDTVSWYQQALGQGPQFIFQYYEEEERQRGNFPDRFSGHQFPNYSSELNVNALLLGDSALYLCASSLVGQGIQPQHFGDGTRLSIL.

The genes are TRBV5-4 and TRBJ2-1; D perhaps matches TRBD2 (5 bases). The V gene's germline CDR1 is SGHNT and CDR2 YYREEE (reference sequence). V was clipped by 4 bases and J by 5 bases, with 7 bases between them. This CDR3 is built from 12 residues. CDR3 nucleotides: TGTGCCAGCAGCGGACTGAACAATGAGCAGTTCTTC. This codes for CASSGLNNEQFF. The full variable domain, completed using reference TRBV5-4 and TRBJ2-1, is ETGVTQSPTHLIKTRGQQVTLRCSSQSGHNTVSWYQQALGQGPQFIFQYYREEENGRGNFPPRFSGLQFPNYSSELNVNALELDDSALYLCASSGLNNEQFFGPGTRLTVL.

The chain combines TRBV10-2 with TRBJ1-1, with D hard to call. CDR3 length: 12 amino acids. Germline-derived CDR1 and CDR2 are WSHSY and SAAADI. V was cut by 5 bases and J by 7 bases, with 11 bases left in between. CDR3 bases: TGCGCCAGCAGTCGGAGGAGAGATGAAGCTTTCTTT. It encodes CASSRRRDEAFF.

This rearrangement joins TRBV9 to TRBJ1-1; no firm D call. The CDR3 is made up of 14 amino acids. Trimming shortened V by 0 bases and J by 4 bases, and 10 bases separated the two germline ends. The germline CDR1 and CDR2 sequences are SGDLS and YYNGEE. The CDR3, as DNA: TGTGCCAGCAGCGTAGCTATGCCAGGCACTGAAGCTTTCTTT. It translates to CASSVAMPGTEAFF.

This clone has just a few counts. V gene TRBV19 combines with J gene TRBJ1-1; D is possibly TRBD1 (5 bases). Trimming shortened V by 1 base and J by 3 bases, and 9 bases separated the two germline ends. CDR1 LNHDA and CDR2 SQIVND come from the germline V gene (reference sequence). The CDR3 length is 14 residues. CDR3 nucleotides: TGTGCCAGTAGTATAGGGGCCAGGGACACTGAAGCTTTCTTT. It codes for CASSIGARDTEAFF.

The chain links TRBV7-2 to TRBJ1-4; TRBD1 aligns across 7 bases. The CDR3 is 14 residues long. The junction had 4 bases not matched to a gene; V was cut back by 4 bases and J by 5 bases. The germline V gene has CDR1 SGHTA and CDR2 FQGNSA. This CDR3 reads CASSSKTGNEKLFF. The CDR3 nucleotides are TGTGCCAGCAGCTCAAAGACAGGGAATGAAAAACTGTTTTTT.

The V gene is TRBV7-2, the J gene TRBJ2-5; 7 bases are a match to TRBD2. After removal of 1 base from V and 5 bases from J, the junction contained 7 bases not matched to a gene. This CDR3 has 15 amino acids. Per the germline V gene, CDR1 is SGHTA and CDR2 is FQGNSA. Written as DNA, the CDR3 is TGTGCCAGCAGCTTAGATGGAAGCGGGGCGGAGACCCAGTACTTC. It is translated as CASSLDGSGAETQYF. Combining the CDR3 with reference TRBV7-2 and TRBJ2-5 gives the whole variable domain GAGVSQSPSNKVTEKGKDVELRCDPISGHTALYWYRQSLGQGLEFLIYFQGNSAPDKSGLPSDRFSAERTGGSVSTLTIQRTQQEDSAVYLCASSLDGSGAETQYFGPGTRLLVL.

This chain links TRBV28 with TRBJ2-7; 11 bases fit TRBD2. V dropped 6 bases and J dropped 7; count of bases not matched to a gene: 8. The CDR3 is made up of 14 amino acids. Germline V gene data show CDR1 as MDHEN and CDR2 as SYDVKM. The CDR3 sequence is CASSRTSGREEQYF. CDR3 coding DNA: TGTGCCAGCAGCCGTACTAGCGGGAGAGAAGAGCAGTACTTC.

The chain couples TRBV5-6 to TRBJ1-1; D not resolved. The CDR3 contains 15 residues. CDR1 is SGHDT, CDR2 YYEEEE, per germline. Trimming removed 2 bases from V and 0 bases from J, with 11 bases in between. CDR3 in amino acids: CASSFPGSMNTEAFF. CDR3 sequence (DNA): TGTGCCAGCAGCTTCCCCGGGTCCATGAACACTGAAGCTTTCTTT.

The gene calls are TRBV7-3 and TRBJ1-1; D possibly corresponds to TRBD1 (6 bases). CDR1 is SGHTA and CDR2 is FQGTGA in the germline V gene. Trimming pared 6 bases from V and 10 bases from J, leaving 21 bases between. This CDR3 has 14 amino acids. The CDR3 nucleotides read TGTGCCAGCAGTCTACAGGGAGGGTTTGGAGTAGCTTTCTTT. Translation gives CASSLQGGFGVAFF.

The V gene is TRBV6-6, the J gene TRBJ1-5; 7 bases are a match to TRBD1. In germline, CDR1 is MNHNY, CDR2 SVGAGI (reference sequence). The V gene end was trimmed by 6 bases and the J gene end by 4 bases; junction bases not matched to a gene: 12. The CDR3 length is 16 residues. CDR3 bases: TGTGCCAGCAGGGACCTTCGACAGGGAGAAAATCAGCCCCAGCATTTT. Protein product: CASRDLRQGENQPQHF.

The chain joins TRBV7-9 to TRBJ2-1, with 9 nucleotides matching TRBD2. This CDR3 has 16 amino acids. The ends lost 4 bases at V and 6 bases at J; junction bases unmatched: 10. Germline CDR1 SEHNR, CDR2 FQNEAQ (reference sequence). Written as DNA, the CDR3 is TGTGCCAGCAGCTCCTCAGGGTGGCGGGAGGGCAATGAGCAGTTCTTC. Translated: CASSSSGWREGNEQFF.

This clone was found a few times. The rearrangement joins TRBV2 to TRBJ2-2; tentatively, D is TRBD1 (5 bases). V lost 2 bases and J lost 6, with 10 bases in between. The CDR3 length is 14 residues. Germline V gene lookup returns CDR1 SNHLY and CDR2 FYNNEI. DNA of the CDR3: TGTGCCAGCAGTGAATCAGGGTTCCCCGGGGAGCTGTTTTTT. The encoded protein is CASSESGFPGELFF.

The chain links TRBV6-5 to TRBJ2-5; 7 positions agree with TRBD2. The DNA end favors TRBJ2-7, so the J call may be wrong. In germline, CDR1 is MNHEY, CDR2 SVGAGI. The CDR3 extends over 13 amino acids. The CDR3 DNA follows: TGTGCCAGCACCGGCCCGGGAGGCTACGAGCAGTACTTC. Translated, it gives CASTGPGGYEQYF.

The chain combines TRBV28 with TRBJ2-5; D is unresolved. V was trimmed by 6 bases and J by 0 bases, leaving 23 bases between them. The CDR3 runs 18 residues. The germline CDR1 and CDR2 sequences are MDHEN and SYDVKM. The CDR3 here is CASSDFRPKLLYQETQYF. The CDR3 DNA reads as TGTGCCAGCAGCGACTTCCGTCCCAAACTCTTGTACCAAGAGACCCAGTACTTC.

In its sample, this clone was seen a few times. The CDR3 here is CASSPLGGGTEAFF. CDR3 DNA: TGTGCCAGCAGTCCTCTGGGGGGGGGCACTGAAGCTTTCTTT. The chain combines TRBV7-3 with TRBJ1-1; TRBD1 is a possible D gene (5 bases). V was pared by 6 bases and J by 4 bases, with 15 bases between. Germline assignment: CDR1 SGHTA and CDR2 FQGTGA. The CDR3 is 14 residues long.

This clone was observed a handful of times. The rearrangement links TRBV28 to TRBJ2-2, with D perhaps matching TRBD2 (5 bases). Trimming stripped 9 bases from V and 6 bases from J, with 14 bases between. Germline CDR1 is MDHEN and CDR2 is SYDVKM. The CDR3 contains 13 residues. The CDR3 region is CASTSGWSGELFF. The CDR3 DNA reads TGTGCCAGTACAAGCGGTTGGTCCGGGGAGCTGTTTTTT.

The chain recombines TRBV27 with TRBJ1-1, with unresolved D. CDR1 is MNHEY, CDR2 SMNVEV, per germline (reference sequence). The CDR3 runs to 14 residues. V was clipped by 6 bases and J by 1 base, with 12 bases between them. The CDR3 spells CASRTRPANTEAFF. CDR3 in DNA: TGTGCCAGCAGAACGCGGCCCGCGAACACTGAAGCTTTCTTT.